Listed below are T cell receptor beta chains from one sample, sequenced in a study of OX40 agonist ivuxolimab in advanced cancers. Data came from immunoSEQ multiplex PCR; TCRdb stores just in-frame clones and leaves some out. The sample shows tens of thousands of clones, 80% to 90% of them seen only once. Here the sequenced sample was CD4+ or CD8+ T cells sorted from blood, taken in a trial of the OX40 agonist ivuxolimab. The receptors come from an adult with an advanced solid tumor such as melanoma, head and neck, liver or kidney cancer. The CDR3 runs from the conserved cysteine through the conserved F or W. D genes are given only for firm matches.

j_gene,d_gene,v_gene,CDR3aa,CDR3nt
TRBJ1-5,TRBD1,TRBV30,CAWSVSRDRTLNQPQHF,TGTGCCTGGAGTGTTAGTCGGGACAGGACATTGAATCAGCCCCAGCATTTT
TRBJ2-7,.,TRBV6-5,CASRTTSSNEQYF,TGTGCCAGCAGGACCACGAGCTCCAACGAGCAGTACTTC
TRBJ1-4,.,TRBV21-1,CASYRETGEKLFF,TGTGCCAGCTACCGGGAAACAGGGGAAAAACTGTTTTTT
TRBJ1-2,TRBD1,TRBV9,CASSVAQGADRGYTF,TGTGCCAGCAGCGTAGCTCAGGGGGCGGATCGTGGCTACACCTTC
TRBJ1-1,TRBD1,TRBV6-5,CASSYQSRGTEAFF,TGTGCCAGCAGTTATCAATCCAGGGGGACTGAAGCTTTCTTT
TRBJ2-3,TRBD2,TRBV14,CASSQDLASGGRYKSTDTQYF,TGTGCCAGCAGCCAAGATCTGGCTAGCGGGGGCCGGTATAAATCCACAGATACGCAGTATTTT
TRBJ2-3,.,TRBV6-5,CASSLEDTQYF,TGTGCCAGCAGTTTAGAGGATACGCAGTATTTT
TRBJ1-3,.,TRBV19,CASSPGQASGNTIYF,TGTGCCAGTAGCCCTGGACAAGCCTCTGGAAACACCATATATTTT
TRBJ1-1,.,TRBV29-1,CSVASQENTEAFF,TGCAGCGTTGCGTCACAGGAGAACACTGAAGCTTTCTTT
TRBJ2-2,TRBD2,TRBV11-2,CASSLGRESVRTGELFF,TGTGCCAGCAGCTTGGGGCGGGAGAGCGTCCGTACCGGGGAGCTGTTTTTT
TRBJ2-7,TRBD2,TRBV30,CAWSVREGTYEQYF,TGTGCCTGGAGTGTCAGGGAGGGGACCTACGAGCAGTACTTC
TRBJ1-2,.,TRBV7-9,CASSFEGLASYGYTF,TGTGCCAGCAGCTTCGAGGGCCTCGCCTCCTATGGCTACACCTTC
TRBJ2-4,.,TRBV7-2,CASGLRIIGGDIAKNIQYF,TGTGCCAGCGGCCTACGAATTATCGGAGGCGATATAGCCAAAAACATTCAGTACTTC